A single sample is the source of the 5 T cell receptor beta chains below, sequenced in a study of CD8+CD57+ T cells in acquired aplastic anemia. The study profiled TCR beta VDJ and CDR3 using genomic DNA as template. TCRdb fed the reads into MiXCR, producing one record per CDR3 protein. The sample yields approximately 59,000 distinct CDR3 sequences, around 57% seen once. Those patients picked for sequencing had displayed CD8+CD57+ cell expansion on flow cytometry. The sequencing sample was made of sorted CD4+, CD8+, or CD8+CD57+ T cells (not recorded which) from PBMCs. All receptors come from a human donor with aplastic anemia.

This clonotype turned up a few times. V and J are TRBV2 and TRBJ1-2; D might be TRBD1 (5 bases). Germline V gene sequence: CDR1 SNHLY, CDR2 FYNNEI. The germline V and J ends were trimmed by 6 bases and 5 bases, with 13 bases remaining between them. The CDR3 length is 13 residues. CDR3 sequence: CASSLGEYYGYTF. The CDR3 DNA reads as TGTGCCAGCAGCTTGGGGGAATATTATGGCTACACCTTC.

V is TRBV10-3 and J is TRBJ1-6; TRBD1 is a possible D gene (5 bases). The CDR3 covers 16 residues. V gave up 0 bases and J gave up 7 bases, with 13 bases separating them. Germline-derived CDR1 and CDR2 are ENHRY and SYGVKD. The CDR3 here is CAISESPGVGNSPLHF. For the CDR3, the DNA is TGTGCCATCAGTGAGTCGCCGGGGGTAGGGAATTCACCCCTCCACTTT.

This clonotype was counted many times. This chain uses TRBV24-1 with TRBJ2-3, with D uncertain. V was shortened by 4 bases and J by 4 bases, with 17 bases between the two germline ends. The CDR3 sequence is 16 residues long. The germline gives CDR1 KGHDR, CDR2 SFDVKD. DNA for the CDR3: TGTGCCACCAGTGAGCGATCTAGTCTTCTGGCAGATACGCAGTATTTT. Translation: CATSERSSLLADTQYF.

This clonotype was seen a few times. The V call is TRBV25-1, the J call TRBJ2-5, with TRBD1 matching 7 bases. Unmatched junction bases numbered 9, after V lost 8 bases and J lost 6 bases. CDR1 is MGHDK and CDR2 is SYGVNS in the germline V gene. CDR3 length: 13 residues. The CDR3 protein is CASEMTGLKTQYF. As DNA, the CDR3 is TGTGCCAGCGAAATGACAGGGTTAAAGACCCAGTACTTC.

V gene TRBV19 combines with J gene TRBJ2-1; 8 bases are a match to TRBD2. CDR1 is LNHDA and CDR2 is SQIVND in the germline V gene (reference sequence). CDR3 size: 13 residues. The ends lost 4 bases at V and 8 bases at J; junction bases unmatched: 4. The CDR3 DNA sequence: TGTGCCAGTAGTACCTCGGGGGGGGATGAGCAGTTCTTC. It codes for CASSTSGGDEQFF. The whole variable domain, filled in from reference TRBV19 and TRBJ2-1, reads DGGITQSPKYLFRKEGQNVTLSCEQNLNHDAMYWYRQDPGQGLRLIYYSQIVNDFQKGDIAEGYSVSREKKESFPLTVTSAQKNPTAFYLCASSTSGGDEQFFGPGTRLTVL.